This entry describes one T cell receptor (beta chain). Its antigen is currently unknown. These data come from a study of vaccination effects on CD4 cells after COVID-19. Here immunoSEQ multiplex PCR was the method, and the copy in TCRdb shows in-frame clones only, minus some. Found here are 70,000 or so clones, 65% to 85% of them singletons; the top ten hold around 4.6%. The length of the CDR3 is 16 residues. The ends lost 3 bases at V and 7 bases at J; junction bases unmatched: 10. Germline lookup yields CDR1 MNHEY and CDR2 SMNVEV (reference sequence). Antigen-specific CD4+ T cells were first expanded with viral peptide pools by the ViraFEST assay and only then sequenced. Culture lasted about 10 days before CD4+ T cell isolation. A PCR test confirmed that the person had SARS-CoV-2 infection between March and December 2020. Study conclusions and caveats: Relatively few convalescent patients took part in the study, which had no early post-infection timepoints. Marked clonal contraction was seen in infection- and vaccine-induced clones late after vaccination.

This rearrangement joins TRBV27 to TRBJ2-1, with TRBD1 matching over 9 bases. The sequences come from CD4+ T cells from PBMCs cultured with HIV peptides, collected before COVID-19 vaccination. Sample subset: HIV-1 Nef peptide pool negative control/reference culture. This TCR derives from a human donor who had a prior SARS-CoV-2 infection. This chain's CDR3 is CASSLGGQGFTNEQFF. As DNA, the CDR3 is TGTGCCAGCAGTTTGGGGGGACAGGGTTTTACAAATGAGCAGTTCTTC.